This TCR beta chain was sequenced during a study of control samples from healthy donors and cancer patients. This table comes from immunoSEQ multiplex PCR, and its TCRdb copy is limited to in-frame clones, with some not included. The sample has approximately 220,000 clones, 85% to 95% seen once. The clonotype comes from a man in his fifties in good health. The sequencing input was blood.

For the CDR3, the DNA is TGCAGCGTTGAAGATTTGGGCAGGGTCGGCGAAAAACTGTTTTTT. This sequence encodes CSVEDLGRVGEKLFF. The genes are TRBV29-1 and TRBJ1-4; D is perhaps TRBD1 (5 bases). The CDR3 consists of 15 residues. The ends were cut back, 0 bases at V and 8 bases at J, with 16 bases in the middle. CDR1 is SQVTM, CDR2 ANQGSEA, per germline.